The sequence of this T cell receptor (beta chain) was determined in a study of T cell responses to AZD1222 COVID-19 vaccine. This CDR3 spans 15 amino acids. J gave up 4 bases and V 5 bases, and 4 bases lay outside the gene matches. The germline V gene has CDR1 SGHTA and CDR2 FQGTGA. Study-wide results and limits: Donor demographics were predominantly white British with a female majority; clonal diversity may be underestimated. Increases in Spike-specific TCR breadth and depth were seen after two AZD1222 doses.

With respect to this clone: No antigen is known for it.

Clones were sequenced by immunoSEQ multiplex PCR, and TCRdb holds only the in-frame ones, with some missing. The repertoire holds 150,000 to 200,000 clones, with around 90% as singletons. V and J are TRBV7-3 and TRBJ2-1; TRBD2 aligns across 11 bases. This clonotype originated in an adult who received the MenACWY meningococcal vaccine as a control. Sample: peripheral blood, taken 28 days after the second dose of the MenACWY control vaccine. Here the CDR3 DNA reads TGTGCCAGCAGCCTAGCGGGAGGACGGTACAATGAGCAGTTCTTC. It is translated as CASSLAGGRYNEQFF.